These 14 T cell receptor beta chains came from one sample sequenced in a study of blood T cell repertoires in COVID-19. Here immunoSEQ multiplex PCR was the method, and the copy in TCRdb shows in-frame clones only, minus some. This table holds about 90,000 clones, roughly four fifths found once. Sequences were obtained from peripheral blood. Receptor source: a human donor in a cohort sampled during active COVID-19.

The chain joins TRBV9 to TRBJ2-4; weak D call: TRBD1 (5 bases). V was pared by 2 bases and J by 0 bases, with 9 bases between. Germline CDR1 and CDR2: SGDLS and YYNGEE. CDR3 length: 15 residues. CDR3 residues: CASSVDNLAKNIQYF. The CDR3 nucleotides read TGTGCCAGCAGCGTGGACAACCTAGCCAAAAACATTCAGTACTTC.

This sequence joins TRBV30 and TRBJ1-6, with 7 bases matching TRBD1. This CDR3 has 13 residues. With 2 bases clipped from V and 10 bases from J, the junction kept 5 bases outside the gene matches. Per the germline V gene, CDR1 is GTSNPN and CDR2 is SVGIG (reference sequence). The CDR3 spells CAWSLWTGSPLHF. The CDR3 DNA reads as TGTGCCTGGAGTCTGTGGACAGGATCACCCCTCCACTTT.

This clone counts as medium-sized. The chain is built from TRBV28 and TRBJ2-5, with D tentatively TRBD2 (7 bases). This CDR3 spans 16 amino acids. The V end lost 3 bases, the J end lost 4 bases, and 18 bases lay between the germline ends. CDR1 is MDHEN, CDR2 SYDVKM, per germline. This CDR3 is CASSFSRGALAETQYF. The CDR3 DNA reads as TGTGCCAGCAGTTTTTCCCGGGGGGCGCTTGCAGAGACCCAGTACTTC.

The rearrangement links TRBV5-1 to TRBJ2-7; 8 positions match TRBD1. CDR1 and CDR2 from the germline V gene are SGHRS and YFSETQ. The CDR3 runs to 16 residues. J lost 1 base, V lost 2 bases, and 8 bases had no gene match. For the CDR3, the DNA is TGCGCCAGCAGCTTCTCTCCCGGGACAGGATCCTACGAGCAGTACTTC. It specifies CASSFSPGTGSYEQYF.

The chain uses TRBV27 and TRBJ2-5; tentatively, D is TRBD2 (6 bases). The CDR3 is 13 residues long. The V gene's germline CDR1 is MNHEY and CDR2 SMNVEV (reference sequence). Trimming pared 6 bases from V and 8 bases from J, leaving 16 bases between. Written as DNA, the CDR3 is TGTGCCAGCAGGAGGACTACTATGACTACCCAGTACTTC. Its translation is CASRRTTMTTQYF.

This clone was recorded a few times. The rearrangement links TRBV19 to TRBJ2-3; D is possibly TRBD2 (6 bases). This CDR3 region has 15 residues. V was shortened by 4 bases and J by 1 base, with 12 bases between the two germline ends. Germline-derived CDR1 and CDR2 are LNHDA and SQIVND (reference sequence). DNA of the CDR3: TGTGCCAGTAGTACCATAGGAGGGGGCACAGATACGCAGTATTTT. Translation gives CASSTIGGGTDTQYF. Full variable domain (missing parts from reference TRBV19 and TRBJ2-3): DGGITQSPKYLFRKEGQNVTLSCEQNLNHDAMYWYRQDPGQGLRLIYYSQIVNDFQKGDIAEGYSVSREKKESFPLTVTSAQKNPTAFYLCASSTIGGGTDTQYFGPGTRLTVL.

This clone has only a few counts. This chain uses TRBV6-1 with TRBJ1-2; D call uncertain. CDR1 MNHNS and CDR2 SASEGT come from the germline V gene. CDR3 length: 16 residues. V was pared by 4 bases and J by 7 bases, with 22 bases between. DNA of the CDR3: TGTGCCAGCAGTGTGCAGGCAAGATCGTTTGTGGTTGGCTACACCTTC. It specifies CASSVQARSFVVGYTF.

This chain links TRBV2 with TRBJ2-1; 7 positions match TRBD1. Germline V CDR1 and CDR2: SNHLY, FYNNEI. The CDR3 is made up of 13 amino acids. With V trimmed by 5 bases and J by 7 bases, 5 bases remained unmatched. CDR3 residues: CASSLQGTNEQFF. CDR3 DNA sequence: TGTGCCAGCAGTCTACAGGGGACAAATGAGCAGTTCTTC.

This clone was picked up one time. The rearrangement joins TRBV18 to TRBJ1-5; D call uncertain. The CDR3 is made up of 14 amino acids. The germline CDR1 and CDR2 sequences are KGHSH and LQKENI. Trimming took off 2 bases at V and 0 bases at J, with 5 bases between the two ends. The CDR3 DNA sequence: TGTGCCAGCTCACCATACTATAGCAATCAGCCCCAGCATTTT. As protein: CASSPYYSNQPQHF.

V usage is TRBV7-2 and J usage is TRBJ1-1; no clear D gene. Between the trimmed V and J ends, which lost 1 base and 5 bases, there was a span of 8 bases. This CDR3 contains 13 residues. CDR1 and CDR2 from the germline V gene are SGHTA and FQGNSA. Written as DNA, the CDR3 is TGTGCCAGCAGCTTAGGGAGGTGGACTGAAGCTTTCTTT. Translation gives CASSLGRWTEAFF.

This clone came up a few times. The gene calls are TRBV5-1 and TRBJ2-7, with 7 bases aligning to TRBD2. The germline V gene encodes CDR1 SGHRS and CDR2 YFSETQ. The CDR3 totals 14 residues. V dropped 5 bases and J dropped 3; count of bases not matched to a gene: 8. The CDR3 is CASRSYGGNYEQYF. DNA for the CDR3: TGCGCCAGCAGATCTTACGGGGGGAACTACGAGCAGTACTTC.

The chain has TRBV5-1 and TRBJ2-7; 10 bases line up with TRBD1. The germline V gene encodes CDR1 SGHRS and CDR2 YFSETQ. With 0 bases clipped from V and 2 bases from J, the junction kept 2 bases outside the gene matches. The CDR3 loop spans 15 amino acids. CDR3 nucleotide sequence: TGCGCCAGCAGCTTGGCGGGACAGGGGCCCTACGAGCAGTACTTC. Amino acid sequence: CASSLAGQGPYEQYF.

The V gene is TRBV5-8, the J gene TRBJ2-7; 7 nucleotides agree with TRBD1. The germline CDR1 and CDR2 sequences are SGHTS and YDEGEE. V lost 6 bases and J lost 2; bases outside the gene matches: 8. CDR3 length equals 14 residues. CDR3 protein: CASKLGDRAYEQYF. As DNA, the CDR3 is TGTGCCAGCAAGCTCGGGGACAGAGCCTACGAGCAGTACTTC.

The chain couples TRBV10-3 to TRBJ1-5; weak D call: TRBD1 (6 bases). The CDR3 covers 17 residues. Germline V gene data show CDR1 as ENHRY and CDR2 as SYGVKD. Trimming took 5 bases from V and 2 from J, leaving 19 bases between them. CDR3 bases: TGTGCCATCAGTCCTTCTAGGGGGGGCCGTGGCAATCAGCCCCAGCATTTT. Translation gives CAISPSRGGRGNQPQHF.